This entry lists 14 T cell receptor beta chains sequenced from one sample in a study of T cell clonotyping in hematopoietic cell transplantation. Assay: immunoSEQ multiplex PCR; the TCRdb copy retains only in-frame clones and omits some. The table lists 6,000 or so clones, just under 90% of them singletons. The starting material was peripheral blood mononuclear cells, obtained 100 days after allogeneic stem cell transplant. These receptors were collected from a female patient in her thirties or forties who had an allogeneic stem cell transplant from a related donor, so the T cells may come from the graft donor. Some clones in this sample may be carry-over from other donors' samples.

The count of this clone is one. The CDR3 DNA follows: TGTGCCAGCACGCCAAGGGTAGGGGGGAACTACGAGCAGTACTTC. Protein: CASTPRVGGNYEQYF. The chain employs TRBV28 and TRBJ2-7; D may correspond to TRBD1 or TRBD2 (6 bases each). Germline V lookup: CDR1 MDHEN, CDR2 SYDVKM. Trimming took 7 bases from V and 3 from J, leaving 19 bases between them. The CDR3 totals 15 residues.

This clone was seen a handful of times. This sequence joins TRBV12-2 and TRBJ2-7; the D call of TRBD2 is as the table states it, not checked on the DNA. TRBV12-2 is shown as a pseudogene. The CDR3 length is 15 residues. The CDR3: CASPRGEGNSYEQYF. CDR3 DNA sequence: TGTGCAAGTCCCCGCGGGGAGGGGAACTCCTACGAGCAGTACTTC.

This clone occurred once. The chain joins TRBV7-2 to TRBJ2-7; D is possibly TRBD1 or TRBD2 (5 bases each). Germline V lookup: CDR1 SGHTA, CDR2 FQGNSA. V was trimmed by 2 bases and J by 5 bases, leaving 10 bases between them. The CDR3 totals 13 residues. CDR3 region: CASSLSWGNEQYF. Here the CDR3 DNA reads TGTGCCAGCAGCTTATCATGGGGGAACGAGCAGTACTTC.

A single count supports this clone. V usage is TRBV13 and J usage is TRBJ2-5; 13 bases are a match to TRBD2. CDR3 length: 18 amino acids. Germline assignment: CDR1 PRHDT and CDR2 FYEKMQ (reference sequence). V was pared by 3 bases and J by 1 base, with 8 bases of the junction left unmatched. CDR3 sequence: CASSFRLAGGIPQETQYF. The CDR3 DNA reads TGTGCCAGCAGCTTCCGACTAGCGGGAGGTATTCCCCAAGAGACCCAGTACTTC.

This chain links TRBV11-3 with TRBJ2-2; TRBD2 might be the D (6 bases). Between the trimmed V and J ends, which lost 3 bases and 8 bases, there was a span of 13 bases. The CDR3 sequence is 14 residues long. The germline V gene encodes CDR1 SGHNT and CDR2 YENEEA. The CDR3 DNA reads as TGTGCCAGCAGCTTTGGGGGGATTGTGGGGGAGCTGTTTTTT. It specifies CASSFGGIVGELFF.

The chain has TRBV19 and TRBJ1-6; D remains ambiguous. Deletions cut 6 bases from V and 8 bases from J, with 14 bases between. Germline assignment: CDR1 LNHDA and CDR2 SQIVND (reference sequence). The CDR3 is made up of 14 amino acids. This CDR3 reads CASRSHIDYSPLHF. DNA for the CDR3: TGTGCCAGTAGATCACACATCGACTATTCACCCCTCCACTTT.

The chain has TRBV23-1 and TRBJ1-2, with D tentatively TRBD1 (6 bases). Being an ORF, TRBV23-1 has a function that is uncertain. The CDR3 sequence is 13 residues long. V lost 2 bases and J 8 bases, leaving 12 bases between the germline ends. This CDR3 reads CASSQRDNSGYTF. In DNA form, the CDR3 reads TGCGCCAGCAGTCAACGGGACAACTCCGGCTACACCTTC.

This clone has more than one count but fewer than ten. The chain is built from TRBV6-5 and TRBJ2-6; no definite D call. Germline V gives CDR1 MNHEY, CDR2 SVGAGI. Trimming removed 2 bases at V and 0 bases at J, with 8 bases between. The CDR3 totals 16 residues. CDR3 nucleotide sequence: TGTGCCAGCAGTTACACTATTGACTCTGGGGCCAACGTCCTGACTTTC. Protein sequence: CASSYTIDSGANVLTF.

V is TRBV2 and J is TRBJ2-7, with D maybe TRBD2 (7 bases). The CDR3 runs 18 residues. CDR1 and CDR2 (germline): SNHLY, FYNNEI. The V end was cut by 3 bases, the J end by 3 bases, with 24 bases between. CDR3 sequence (DNA): TGTGCCAGCAGTGACTTACACTCTTCGGGGGAGGGGGGCTACGAGCAGTACTTC. Amino acid sequence: CASSDLHSSGEGGYEQYF.

The chain employs TRBV7-2 and TRBJ1-2, with 9 nucleotides matching TRBD1. The CDR3 consists of 15 residues. With 5 bases clipped from V and 0 bases from J, the junction kept 4 bases outside the gene matches. Germline V gene lookup returns CDR1 SGHTA and CDR2 FQGNSA. The CDR3 spells CASSPDRGTNYGYTF. DNA for the CDR3: TGTGCCAGCAGCCCGGACAGGGGCACTAACTATGGCTACACCTTC.

The chain uses TRBV7-7 and TRBJ2-7; D not resolved. The CDR3 loop spans 13 amino acids. Trimming pared 2 bases from V and 1 base from J, leaving 6 bases between. Germline V gene data show CDR1 as SSHAT and CDR2 as FNYEAQ (reference sequence). CDR3 DNA: TGTGCCAGCAGCTTAAGCGAGTCCTACGAGCAGTACTTC. It specifies CASSLSESYEQYF.

This chain links TRBV5-6 with TRBJ2-3; 11 nucleotides match TRBD2. After removal of 0 bases from V and 0 bases from J, the junction contained 3 bases not matched to a gene. The CDR3 covers 17 residues. CDR1 and CDR2 from the germline V gene are SGHDT and YYEEEE. The CDR3 reads CASSLAWTSGSTDTQYF. The CDR3, as DNA: TGTGCCAGCAGCTTGGCCTGGACTAGCGGGAGCACAGATACGCAGTATTTT.

The rearrangement joins TRBV6-1 to TRBJ2-7; 9 positions match TRBD1. Germline trimming cut 1 base from V and 6 bases from J; bases unmatched to any gene: 7. Germline V CDR1 and CDR2: MNHNS, SASEGT. The CDR3 is 15 amino acids. DNA of the CDR3: TGTGCCAGCAGTGAAGAAGGGACAGGGAGCCTCGAGCAGTACTTC. It encodes CASSEEGTGSLEQYF.

The rearrangement joins TRBV11-1 to TRBJ2-3, with 12 nucleotides matching TRBD1. Trimming took 4 bases from V and 7 from J; bases not matched to a gene: 9. The CDR3 spans 16 residues. The germline V gene encodes CDR1 SGHAT and CDR2 FQDESV (reference sequence). The CDR3 protein is CASSSYRDRGPNTQYF. CDR3 nucleotides: TGTGCCAGCAGCTCTTACCGGGACAGGGGGCCAAATACGCAGTATTTT.